The present entry profiles one T cell receptor (beta chain) with its context. Its target is not known. The data are from a study of T cell responses to AZD1222 COVID-19 vaccine. Turning to the study itself: Samples with a second dose at about 4 or about 12 weeks were pooled together. Study-wide findings and caveats: Baseline antibody screening turned up just a handful of seropositive AZD1222 recipients.

Produced via immunoSEQ multiplex PCR; TCRdb's table is partial and in-frame only. The data show more than 95,000 clones, 82% seen once. The germline V gene encodes CDR1 SGHAT and CDR2 FQNNGV. The CDR3 contains 15 residues. The V end lost 4 bases, the J end lost 5 bases, and 18 bases lay between the germline ends. The input for sequencing was peripheral blood, taken on day 0 of AZD1222 vaccination. This sequence joins TRBV11-2 and TRBJ2-7; D is uncertain. This sequence originates from an adult in good health. The CDR3 sequence is CASSSDRTVPNEQYF. CDR3 nucleotides: TGTGCCAGCAGCTCTGACCGGACGGTTCCCAACGAGCAGTACTTC.